This T cell receptor beta chain was sequenced for a study of blood T cell repertoires in COVID-19. The wider study: The cDNA or gDNA used as material had been derived from T cells, B-cell-depleted T cells, or PBMCs.

The CDR3 length is 16 residues. Germline V gene sequence: CDR1 SNHLY, CDR2 FYNNEI. The ends lost 4 bases at V and 2 bases at J; junction bases unmatched: 5. As originally analysed: Amplified reference gene primers provided the basis for estimating nucleated cell counts. Profiling relied on immunoSEQ multiplex PCR, and the TCRdb table lists in-frame clones only, not all of them. V and J calls and clone size follow that table, whereas D and trimming were derived from the DNA. This table holds around 43,000 clones, about 86% found once. Only one count was recorded for this clone. The sequenced sample was peripheral blood. The chain joins TRBV2 to TRBJ2-3, with 11 bases fitting TRBD2. This TCR derives from a man aged 50-59 years in a cohort sampled during active COVID-19. CDR3 coding DNA: TGTGCCAGCAGTGCGACTAGCGGGACTTCCACAGATACGCAGTATTTT. It is translated as CASSATSGTSTDTQYF.